What follows are 12 T cell receptor beta chains derived from one specimen sequenced in a study of T-cell reconstitution after alpha-beta-depleted transplantation in children. Unique molecular identifiers were used in preparing the TCRbeta library. One entry per CDR3 protein, called by TCRdb with MiXCR from the PCR reads. The sample lists fewer than 750,000 distinct CDR3 sequences, roughly 24% occurring once. The sequencing used PBMCs, mostly from graft donor cells, collected 360 days after TCRalphabeta/CD19-depleted stem cell transplant. The receptors stem from a boy in the first two years of life who had a stem cell transplant for acute myeloid leukemia, so the T cells may come from the graft donor.

Worth noting for this clonotype: A much larger clone differs from this one at a single base, so this may be a read error. The chain links TRBV20-1 to TRBJ2-7; D might be TRBD1 (5 bases). This CDR3 spans 11 amino acids. CDR1 is DFQATT and CDR2 is SNEGSKA in the germline V gene (reference sequence). Between the trimmed V and J ends, which lost 1 base and 6 bases, there was a span of 7 bases. The CDR3 is CSARVQGEQYF. The CDR3 nucleotides are TGCAGTGCTAGAGTCCAGGGCGAGCAGTACTTC.

This clonotype was detected many times. The rearrangement links TRBV7-2 to TRBJ2-6; 9 bases are a match to TRBD1. The V segment lost 5 bases and the J segment 8 bases; nucleotides outside the gene matches: 13. The CDR3 runs 17 residues. The germline CDR1 and CDR2 sequences are SGHTA and FQGNSA. The CDR3 loop reads CASSPPTGGGVTNVLTF. Here the CDR3 DNA reads TGTGCCAGCAGCCCCCCAACAGGGGGCGGTGTTACCAACGTCCTGACTTTC.

This chain connects TRBV20-1 to TRBJ2-2; 14 bases are shared with TRBD2. Germline lookup yields CDR1 DFQATT and CDR2 SNEGSKA (reference sequence). V dropped 3 bases and J dropped 7; count of bases not matched to a gene: 10. The CDR3 loop spans 17 amino acids. The CDR3 DNA follows: TGCAGTGCTAGGGGGACTAGCGGGGGCCCGTCAGTCGGGGAGCTGTTTTTT. Amino acid sequence: CSARGTSGGPSVGELFF.

This clonotype was recorded a few times. The V and J genes are TRBV20-1 and TRBJ2-5, with D perhaps given as TRBD1 or TRBD2 (7 bases each). CDR1 and CDR2 from the germline V gene are DFQATT and SNEGSKA (reference sequence). The CDR3 loop spans 15 amino acids. Deletions cut 2 bases from V and 0 bases from J, with 13 bases between. The CDR3 loop reads CSARPGGAYQETQYF. In DNA form, the CDR3 reads TGCAGTGCTAGACCAGGGGGGGCGTACCAAGAGACCCAGTACTTC.

The chain recombines TRBV3-1 with TRBJ2-3; D may correspond to TRBD1 or TRBD2 (5 bases each). V was pared by 3 bases and J by 0 bases, with 7 bases between. From germline, CDR1 is LGHDT and CDR2 YNNKEL (reference sequence). The CDR3 is 14 residues long. This CDR3 reads CASSHGTSTDTQYF. The CDR3 region has the DNA TGTGCCAGCAGCCATGGGACCAGCACAGATACGCAGTATTTT.

The rearrangement joins TRBV20-1 to TRBJ2-7; possibly TRBD2 for D (5 bases). The CDR3 is 14 residues long. Deletions cut 2 bases from V and 0 bases from J, with 11 bases between. The germline gives CDR1 DFQATT, CDR2 SNEGSKA (reference sequence). The CDR3 sequence: CSARIRGSSYEQYF. CDR3 DNA: TGCAGTGCTAGAATTCGGGGTAGCTCCTACGAGCAGTACTTC.

This clonotype came up many times. The chain links TRBV20-1 to TRBJ1-5; D may be TRBD1 (6 bases). V was pared by 6 bases and J by 8 bases, with 17 bases between. Germline lookup yields CDR1 DFQATT and CDR2 SNEGSKA (reference sequence). This CDR3 contains 13 residues. CDR3 sequence reads: CSAQTGKWEPQHF. The CDR3 DNA reads TGCAGTGCACAGACAGGAAAATGGGAGCCCCAGCATTTT.

This chain joins TRBV6-1 and TRBJ1-3; D is possibly TRBD1 (6 bases). Deletions cut 7 bases from V and 4 bases from J, with 17 bases between. The CDR3 loop spans 15 amino acids. Germline assignment: CDR1 MNHNS and CDR2 SASEGT. The CDR3 DNA reads TGTGCCAGCATCTGGGGCCGGGGGCGAGGAAACACCATATATTTT. This codes for CASIWGRGRGNTIYF.

The chain is built from TRBV6-5 and TRBJ2-3; D unresolved. The V gene lost 0 bases and the J gene lost 4 bases, with 5 bases spanning the gap. This CDR3 has 13 residues. Germline loops: CDR1 MNHEY, CDR2 SVGAGI. CDR3 residues: CASSYSYSDTQYF. The CDR3 region has the DNA TGTGCCAGCAGTTACTCGTACTCAGATACGCAGTATTTT.

At least ten counts were recorded for this clonotype. The rearrangement joins TRBV4-1 to TRBJ2-1, with 10 bases identical to TRBD2. From germline, CDR1 is MGHRA and CDR2 YSYEKL. The J segment lost 7 bases and the V segment lost 0 bases, leaving 6 bases of the junction unmatched. The CDR3 totals 16 residues. The DNA for the CDR3 is TGCGCCAGCAGCCAAGACTACAGCGGGGGGGCTAATGAGCAGTTCTTC. Amino acids: CASSQDYSGGANEQFF.

The genes are TRBV2 and TRBJ2-1, with 8 bases that match TRBD2. CDR1 and CDR2 from the germline V gene are SNHLY and FYNNEI. V lost 1 base and J lost 14; bases outside the gene matches: 13. This CDR3 spans 15 amino acids. The CDR3 DNA reads as TGTGCCAGCAGTGAAGGGTTCGCGGGAAGGACTAGCAAGTTCTTC. Protein sequence: CASSEGFAGRTSKFF.

This chain links TRBV27 with TRBJ2-7, with D maybe TRBD2 (5 bases). Per the germline V gene, CDR1 is MNHEY and CDR2 is SMNVEV (reference sequence). V was pared by 3 bases and J by 3 bases, with 9 bases between. The CDR3 totals 13 residues. In DNA form, the CDR3 reads TGTGCCAGCAGTTTTCAGGCGGGCTACGAGCAGTACGTC. Its translation is CASSFQAGYEQYV.